These 27 T cell receptor beta chains share one sample of origin, sequenced in a study of synovial regulatory T cells in juvenile arthritis. Assay used: immunoSEQ multiplex PCR; TCRdb lists only in-frame clones, some missing. This sample's table reports more than 8,000 clones. Sample: Treg cells from blood. Regarding subset: remaining (HLA-DR-negative) circulating blood Treg cells. The receptor set was obtained from a donor younger than 30 with juvenile idiopathic arthritis.

The V call is TRBV6-4, the J call TRBJ2-2. This CDR3 contains 13 residues. Only the protein sequence is given. Germline V gene lookup returns CDR1 MRHNA and CDR2 SNTAGT. CDR3 loop: CASRPLPTGELFF.

V usage is TRBV4-3 and J usage is TRBJ1-2. The CDR3 runs to 13 residues. Only the protein is on record. Germline assignment: CDR1 LGHNA and CDR2 YSLEER. The CDR3 here is CASSQGLNYGYTF.

The gene calls are TRBV6-6 and TRBJ2-7; the TCRdb call, TRBD1, lacks DNA for checking. The CDR3 has 15 amino acids. The DNA sequence is not available. The germline CDR1 and CDR2 sequences are MNHNY and SVGAGI (reference sequence). CDR3 sequence reads: CASSSSTGLRYEQYF.

This rearrangement joins TRBV7-2 to TRBJ1-3; TCRdb names TRBD1, which stays unverified in the absence of DNA. This CDR3 contains 11 residues. The DNA is unrecorded. Germline lookup yields CDR1 SGHTA and CDR2 FQGNSA. The CDR3 loop reads CASSSGGPIYF.

This sequence joins TRBV18 and TRBJ1-1. The germline V gene has CDR1 KGHSH and CDR2 LQKENI. The CDR3 length is 11 residues. DNA is not recorded here. The CDR3 reads CASTRAEGAFF.

The chain uses TRBV6-1 and TRBJ2-6; TCRdb's D call, TRBD1, is unchecked because there is no DNA. The CDR3 totals 17 residues. No DNA is given. CDR1 and CDR2 from the germline V gene are MNHNS and SASEGT. The CDR3 here is CASSVTVFSSGANVLTF.

The genes are TRBV4-1 and TRBJ2-7. Per germline, CDR1 MGHRA and CDR2 YSYEKL. This CDR3 is built from 14 residues. No coding sequence is recorded. The chain's CDR3 is CASSQATPSYEQYF.

The chain recombines TRBV11-2 with TRBJ1-6. CDR3 length equals 14 residues. No DNA was logged. The germline V gene encodes CDR1 SGHAT and CDR2 FQNNGV. CDR3 loop: CASSLGGNNSPLHF.

The chain joins TRBV18 to TRBJ2-7; the TCRdb D gene call, TRBD2, has no DNA to confirm it. The CDR3 runs 15 residues. The DNA sequence is not available. Germline assignment: CDR1 KGHSH and CDR2 LQKENI. The chain's CDR3 is CASSPVQGGSYEQYF.

The V gene is TRBV11-3, the J gene TRBJ2-1. Germline lookup yields CDR1 SGHNT and CDR2 YENEEA. The CDR3 consists of 14 residues. DNA is not on record. The CDR3 is CASSLTPGGREQFF.

The rearrangement links TRBV18 to TRBJ2-1; the TCRdb D gene call, TRBD2, has no DNA to confirm it. CDR1 and CDR2 (germline): KGHSH, LQKENI. The length of the CDR3 is 12 residues. DNA is not on record. The CDR3 spells CASSPTLDEQFF.

J is TRBJ1-2 and V is TRBV7-9; lacking DNA, the TRBD1 call made by TCRdb goes unchecked. The CDR3 covers 14 residues. The coding DNA is unavailable. The germline CDR1 and CDR2 sequences are SEHNR and FQNEAQ (reference sequence). The CDR3 is CASSFPDRGPGYTF.

The chain couples TRBV13 to TRBJ2-7; TCRdb returns TRBD2, unconfirmable since there is no DNA. CDR1 is PRHDT, CDR2 FYEKMQ, per germline (reference sequence). The CDR3 extends over 14 amino acids. The record lacks a DNA sequence. The CDR3 loop reads CASSRSLADYEQYF.

The chain carries TRBV6-4 and TRBJ1-5. Germline V lookup: CDR1 MRHNA, CDR2 SNTAGT. The CDR3 is 13 amino acids. DNA for this receptor is not on file. This CDR3 is CASSDSSLQPQHF.

The chain has TRBV5-4 and TRBJ1-2; TCRdb picks TRBD1, but there is no DNA to check that call. Per germline, CDR1 SGHNT and CDR2 YYREEE (reference sequence). This CDR3 is built from 13 residues. DNA is not on record. This chain's CDR3 is CASSQGQTYGYTF.

This chain links TRBV9 with TRBJ1-3; TCRdb designates TRBD1, a call that cannot be tested without DNA. CDR3 size: 15 residues. There is no recorded DNA. Germline CDR1 and CDR2: SGDLS and YYNGEE. The chain's CDR3 is CASSPDRVGGNTIYF. The complete variable domain, with remaining parts taken from reference TRBV9 and TRBJ1-3, reads DSGVTQTPKHLITATGQRVTLRCSPRSGDLSVYWYQQSLDQGLQFLIQYYNGEERAKGNILERFSAQQFPDLHSELNLSSLELGDSALYFCASSPDRVGGNTIYFGEGSWLTVV.

The genes are TRBV19 and TRBJ1-2. Germline V gene sequence: CDR1 LNHDA, CDR2 SQIVND (reference sequence). The CDR3 runs 12 residues. The entry carries no DNA sequence. This CDR3 is CASSWIRVGYTF.

The chain combines TRBV5-6 with TRBJ2-2. The CDR3 is 14 residues long. Only the protein is available. CDR1 is SGHDT, CDR2 YYEEEE, per germline. Here the CDR3 reads CASSNFPGLGELFF.

The rearrangement joins TRBV6-6 to TRBJ1-2. Germline V CDR1 and CDR2: MNHNY, SVGAGI (reference sequence). CDR3 length equals 11 residues. The entry carries no DNA sequence. CDR3 amino acids: CASSYGDGYTF.

This chain connects TRBV16 to TRBJ2-7; TCRdb's D gene call, TRBD2, goes unchecked for lack of DNA. This CDR3 contains 15 residues. No DNA has been recorded. Germline V gene sequence: CDR1 KGHSY, CDR2 FQNENV. CDR3 amino acids: CASSQVGALSYEQYF.

The chain couples TRBV18 to TRBJ1-1; lacking DNA, the TRBD1 call made by TCRdb goes unchecked. The CDR3 totals 13 residues. No DNA was logged. In germline, CDR1 is KGHSH, CDR2 LQKENI. The chain's CDR3 is CASSSQGDTEAFF.

The genes are TRBV19 and TRBJ2-7; TCRdb indicates TRBD1, and absent DNA this call remains unverified. This CDR3 contains 14 residues. The record lacks a DNA sequence. Germline loops: CDR1 LNHDA, CDR2 SQIVND (reference sequence). CDR3 in amino acids: CASSIGRIAYEQYF. Full variable domain (remainder filled in from reference TRBV19 and TRBJ2-7): DGGITQSPKYLFRKEGQNVTLSCEQNLNHDAMYWYRQDPGQGLRLIYYSQIVNDFQKGDIAEGYSVSREKKESFPLTVTSAQKNPTAFYLCASSIGRIAYEQYFGPGTRLTVT.

Judged by frequency, this clone is medium-sized. This chain's CDR3 is CASSMRGTASYEQYF. The V and J genes are TRBV19 and TRBJ2-7; TCRdb selects TRBD1, and the lack of DNA leaves this call unchecked. Germline assignment: CDR1 LNHDA and CDR2 SQIVND (reference sequence). The CDR3 sequence is 15 residues long. This entry has no DNA.

The chain uses TRBV10-2 and TRBJ2-7. This CDR3 is built from 15 residues. No DNA is recorded. CDR1 WSHSY and CDR2 SAAADI come from the germline V gene. CDR3 residues: CASSESGSRFDEQYF.

The rearrangement links TRBV21-1 to TRBJ1-2; without DNA, the TCRdb call of TRBD1 cannot be checked. TRBV21-1 is a pseudogene locus. This CDR3 is built from 20 residues. Nucleotide data are not available. The CDR3 spells CASSKATLGTGTQCYYGYTF.

The rearrangement joins TRBV12-5 to TRBJ1-3. The CDR3 sequence is 14 residues long. No DNA is listed. Germline lookup yields CDR1 LGHNT and CDR2 FRNRAP. This CDR3 reads CASGLGGAGNTIYF.

The genes are TRBV19 and TRBJ2-3; TCRdb returns TRBD2, unconfirmable since there is no DNA. The germline V gene encodes CDR1 LNHDA and CDR2 SQIVND (reference sequence). CDR3 length: 14 amino acids. No DNA appears here. CDR3 amino acids: CASSVAGGPDTQYF.